Listed below are T cell receptor beta chains from one sample, sequenced in a study of T-cell reconstitution after alpha-beta-depleted transplantation in children. TCRdb itself ran the PCR reads through MiXCR, one entry per CDR3 protein. The sample has approximately 1,000,000 distinct CDR3 sequences; less than 30% are singletons. The sequenced sample was PBMCs, mostly from graft donor cells, obtained 360 days after TCRalphabeta/CD19-depleted stem cell transplant. These receptors came from a boy less than two years old who had a stem cell transplant for SCID, so the T cells may come from the graft donor. Each CDR3 is given with its conserved first and last residue. A D gene is named only where the DNA matches it firmly. Where a row states a size, it is once, few, many or the class of an expanded clone; other rows omit it.

CDR3: CASRTGTKGGETQYF; DNA: TGTGCCAGCAGGACCGGGACCAAAGGAGGGGAGACCCAGTACTTC; D: .; size: few; V: TRBV2; J: TRBJ2-5; length: 15
CDR3: CASSYSTGFNIQYF; DNA: TGTGCCAGCAGTTACTCGACAGGGTTCAACATTCAGTACTTC; D: TRBD1; size: .; V: TRBV6-5; J: TRBJ2-4; length: 14
CDR3: CASSLEVWYGYTF; DNA: TGTGCCAGCAGTTTAGAGGTCTGGTATGGCTACACCTTC; D: .; size: .; V: TRBV12-3/TRBV12-4; J: TRBJ1-2; length: 13
CDR3: CSVHGVEQFF; DNA: TGCAGCGTTCACGGAGTTGAGCAGTTCTTC; D: .; size: .; V: TRBV29-1; J: TRBJ2-1; length: 10
CDR3: CASSQDWQGNYEQYF; DNA: TGCGCCAGCAGCCAAGATTGGCAGGGTAACTACGAGCAGTACTTC; D: .; size: .; V: TRBV4-1; J: TRBJ2-7; length: 15
CDR3: CASSRAGITSAYEQYF; DNA: TGCGCCAGCAGCAGGGCCGGCATTACATCGGCTTACGAGCAGTACTTC; D: .; size: .; V: TRBV5-1; J: TRBJ2-7; length: 16
CDR3: CASSREGGRLRGNEQFF; DNA: TGTGCCAGCAGTAGAGAAGGGGGACGCCTTAGAGGCAATGAGCAGTTCTTC; D: .; size: few; V: TRBV2; J: TRBJ2-1; length: 17
CDR3: CASSKREQYF; DNA: TGTGCCAGCAGTAAGAGGGAGCAGTACTTC; D: .; size: .; V: TRBV6-1; J: TRBJ2-7; length: 10
CDR3: CASSQVTVQETQYF; DNA: TGTGCCAGCAGCCAAGTGACGGTACAAGAGACCCAGTACTTC; D: .; size: .; V: TRBV3-1; J: TRBJ2-5; length: 14
CDR3: CASSLRRDLSTDTQYF; DNA: TGTGCCAGCAGCCTCAGACGGGACCTGAGCACAGATACGCAGTATTTT; D: .; size: .; V: TRBV4-2; J: TRBJ2-3; length: 16
CDR3: CASTTARSAKNIQYF; DNA: TGTGCCAGCACTACTGCGCGGTCGGCCAAAAACATTCAGTACTTC; D: .; size: .; V: TRBV12-3/TRBV12-4; J: TRBJ2-4; length: 15
CDR3: CSVEIALGTQYF; DNA: TGCAGCGTTGAAATAGCATTGGGGACCCAGTACTTC; D: .; size: .; V: TRBV29-1; J: TRBJ2-5; length: 12
CDR3: CASSLDSRIYEQYF; DNA: TGCGCCAGCAGCTTGGATAGCAGGATTTACGAGCAGTACTTC; D: .; size: .; V: TRBV5-1; J: TRBJ2-7; length: 14
CDR3: CASSPRTGEYTGELFF; DNA: TGCGCCAGCAGCCCTAGGACAGGCGAGTACACCGGGGAGCTGTTTTTT; D: TRBD1; size: .; V: TRBV5-1; J: TRBJ2-2; length: 16
CDR3: CSVVPSYNEQFF; DNA: TGCAGCGTTGTGCCATCCTACAATGAGCAGTTCTTC; D: .; size: .; V: TRBV29-1; J: TRBJ2-1; length: 12
CDR3: CASSPQGVDLSYEQYF; DNA: TGTGCCAGCAGCCCCCAGGGGGTTGACCTCTCCTACGAGCAGTACTTC; D: TRBD1; size: few; V: TRBV11-2; J: TRBJ2-7; length: 16
CDR3: CASSSRLRDRGADTQYF; DNA: TGTGCCAGCAGCTCGAGGCTCCGGGACAGGGGGGCAGATACGCAGTATTTT; D: TRBD1; size: few; V: TRBV5-5; J: TRBJ2-3; length: 17
CDR3: CASSYAGTSAPYEQYF; DNA: TGTGCCAGCAGTTACGCCGGGACTAGCGCACCCTACGAGCAGTACTTC; D: TRBD2; size: .; V: TRBV6-5; J: TRBJ2-7; length: 16
CDR3: CASSQERTGRTEAFF; DNA: TGTGCCAGCAGCCAAGAAAGAACAGGACGAACTGAAGCTTTCTTT; D: .; size: few; V: TRBV3-1; J: TRBJ1-1; length: 15
CDR3: CATSVQKALSRGRSIHEQYF; DNA: TGTGCCACCAGCGTTCAAAAAGCCCTTTCCAGGGGGCGCAGCATCCACGAGCAGTACTTC; D: TRBD1; size: few; V: TRBV15; J: TRBJ2-7; length: 20
CDR3: CASSQAASAAYEQYF; DNA: TGTGCCAGCAGCCAAGCGGCTAGCGCGGCCTACGAGCAGTACTTC; D: .; size: many; V: TRBV3-1; J: TRBJ2-7; length: 15
CDR3: CASSLDSDSNQPQHF; DNA: TGTGCCAGCAGCCTCGACAGTGATAGCAATCAGCCCCAGCATTTT; D: .; size: few; V: TRBV7-6; J: TRBJ1-5; length: 15
CDR3: CATSKNSDIQYF; DNA: TGTGCCACCAGCAAGAACTCGGACATTCAGTACTTC; D: .; size: .; V: TRBV15; J: TRBJ2-4; length: 12
CDR3: CSANPRQPAKNIQYF; DNA: TGCAGTGCTAATCCGAGACAGCCGGCGAAAAACATTCAGTACTTC; D: .; size: few; V: TRBV20-1; J: TRBJ2-4; length: 15
CDR3: CATSRDPPGHTGELFF; DNA: TGTGCCACCAGCAGAGATCCCCCGGGGCACACCGGGGAGCTGTTTTTT; D: .; size: .; V: TRBV15; J: TRBJ2-2; length: 16
CDR3: CASILQSNTEAFF; DNA: TGTGCCAGCATCCTACAGAGTAACACTGAAGCTTTCTTT; D: .; size: .; V: TRBV12-3/TRBV12-4; J: TRBJ1-1; length: 13
CDR3: CASSLSRLPTGELFF; DNA: TGTGCCAGCAGTTTATCCCGACTCCCCACCGGGGAGCTGTTTTTT; D: .; size: .; V: TRBV12-3/TRBV12-4; J: TRBJ2-2; length: 15
CDR3: CASSLVVTSYEQYF; DNA: TGCGCCAGCAGCTTGGTAGTGACCTCCTACGAGCAGTACTTC; D: .; size: .; V: TRBV5-1; J: TRBJ2-7; length: 14
CDR3: CAPYTGELFF; DNA: TGTGCCCCGTATACCGGGGAGCTGTTTTTT; D: .; size: few; V: TRBV7-9; J: TRBJ2-2; length: 10
CDR3: CASSQDQGDHYLSYEQYF; DNA: TGCGCCAGCAGCCAAGATCAAGGGGACCACTACCTCTCCTACGAGCAGTACTTC; D: .; size: .; V: TRBV4-1; J: TRBJ2-7; length: 18
CDR3: CASRGGGPEFF; DNA: TGCGCCAGCAGAGGGGGGGGGCCCGAGTTCTTC; D: .; size: few; V: TRBV5-1; J: TRBJ2-1; length: 11
CDR3: CASSLAKGVGQETQYF; DNA: TGTGCCAGCAGCTTGGCTAAAGGGGTGGGCCAAGAGACCCAGTACTTC; D: .; size: .; V: TRBV5-6; J: TRBJ2-5; length: 16
CDR3: CASSLRSSRAGSLDTQYF; DNA: TGTGCCAGCAGCTTAAGGTCTAGCCGAGCGGGGTCCCTAGATACGCAGTATTTT; D: TRBD2; size: .; V: TRBV11-2; J: TRBJ2-3; length: 18